Listed below are T cell receptor beta chains from one sample, sequenced in a study of blood T cell repertoires in COVID-19. Generated by immunoSEQ multiplex PCR, the TCRdb table keeps only in-frame clones and is missing some. The sample has 150,000 to 200,000 clones; 65% to 85% are singletons. The sample consisted of PBMCs or T cells enriched from blood (not recorded which). The receptors were sampled from a man aged 35 to 55 who had recovered from COVID-19. The CDR3 runs from the conserved cysteine through the conserved F or W. The order of the fields is clone size, V gene, D gene, J gene, CDR3 DNA, CDR3 protein. The D gene is left open where the match is weak. Clone size appears in some rows only: once, few, many, or a class for an expanded clone.

abundance: .
v_gene: TRBV7-9
d_gene: .
j_gene: TRBJ2-5
CDR3nt: TGTGCCAGCAGCTTACAGGTGGAGACCCAGTACTTC
CDR3aa: CASSLQVETQYF

abundance: .
v_gene: TRBV28
d_gene: .
j_gene: TRBJ1-2
CDR3nt: TGTGCCAGCAGCCCCTCCCTGACAGGTGCATATGGCTACACCTTC
CDR3aa: CASSPSLTGAYGYTF

abundance: once
v_gene: TRBV4-3
d_gene: TRBD2
j_gene: TRBJ2-2
CDR3nt: TGCGCCAGCAGCCAAGGCGGGGGGGCCTTCGCCGGGGAGCTGTTTTTT
CDR3aa: CASSQGGGAFAGELFF

abundance: .
v_gene: TRBV6-5
d_gene: .
j_gene: TRBJ1-1
CDR3nt: TGTGCCAGCAGTGACTCGCGGGATAAGAACACTGAAGCTTTCTTT
CDR3aa: CASSDSRDKNTEAFF

abundance: .
v_gene: TRBV3-1/TRBV3-2
d_gene: .
j_gene: TRBJ1-1
CDR3nt: TGTGCCAGCAGCCAAGCAGGGATATCTGAAGCTTTCTTT
CDR3aa: CASSQAGISEAFF

abundance: .
v_gene: TRBV11-2
d_gene: .
j_gene: TRBJ2-5
CDR3nt: TGTGCCAGCAGCTTGTCCATGGAGACCCAGTACTTC
CDR3aa: CASSLSMETQYF

abundance: .
v_gene: TRBV3-1/TRBV3-2
d_gene: .
j_gene: TRBJ1-1
CDR3nt: TGTGCCAGCAGCTGGGGGGGAATTCTTAACACTGAAGCTTTCTTT
CDR3aa: CASSWGGILNTEAFF

abundance: .
v_gene: TRBV5-1
d_gene: .
j_gene: TRBJ2-6
CDR3nt: TGCGCCAGCAGCTTGTCAGGGGTTGGGGCCAACGTCCTGACTTTC
CDR3aa: CASSLSGVGANVLTF

abundance: .
v_gene: TRBV6-5
d_gene: TRBD2
j_gene: TRBJ2-7
CDR3nt: TGTGCCAGCAGAACACTAGCGGGTCCTTCCTACGAGCAGTACTTC
CDR3aa: CASRTLAGPSYEQYF

abundance: .
v_gene: TRBV29-1
d_gene: TRBD1
j_gene: TRBJ2-1
CDR3nt: TGCAGCGTTGAAGGATACCAGGGGGTAAGGCAGTTCTTC
CDR3aa: CSVEGYQGVRQFF

abundance: .
v_gene: TRBV4-1
d_gene: TRBD1
j_gene: TRBJ1-6
CDR3nt: TGCGCCAGCAGCCAAGGAGCCCGGGACAGGTATCACCTCCACTTT
CDR3aa: CASSQGARDRYHLHF

abundance: once
v_gene: TRBV13
d_gene: .
j_gene: TRBJ1-2
CDR3nt: TGTGCCAGCAGCCCCGCCAGCCGTAACTATGGAGGCTACACCTTC
CDR3aa: CASSPASRNYGGYTF

abundance: .
v_gene: TRBV5-1
d_gene: .
j_gene: TRBJ2-7
CDR3nt: TGCGCCAGCAGGAAGGACAACGGGGGGCTCGAGCAGTACTTC
CDR3aa: CASRKDNGGLEQYF

abundance: .
v_gene: TRBV6-2/TRBV6-3
d_gene: TRBD1
j_gene: TRBJ1-2
CDR3nt: TGTGCCAGCAGTCGCAGGGGGACCTATGGCTACACCTTC
CDR3aa: CASSRRGTYGYTF

abundance: .
v_gene: TRBV2
d_gene: .
j_gene: TRBJ2-7
CDR3nt: TGTGCCAGCAGTGGCGCTGCCTACGAGCAGTACTTC
CDR3aa: CASSGAAYEQYF

abundance: .
v_gene: TRBV2
d_gene: TRBD2
j_gene: TRBJ2-3
CDR3nt: TGTGCCAGCAGGGCGACTAGCGGGGTGACAGATACGCAGTATTTT
CDR3aa: CASRATSGVTDTQYF

abundance: .
v_gene: TRBV27
d_gene: .
j_gene: TRBJ1-1
CDR3nt: TGTGCCAGCAGTCCCCAGGGGATCTACACTGAAGCTTTCTTT
CDR3aa: CASSPQGIYTEAFF

abundance: once
v_gene: TRBV25-1
d_gene: TRBD1
j_gene: TRBJ2-3
CDR3nt: TGTGCCAGCAGTGGAAGGACAGGGGGAATTCCAGATACGCAGTATTTT
CDR3aa: CASSGRTGGIPDTQYF

abundance: .
v_gene: TRBV2
d_gene: .
j_gene: TRBJ2-5
CDR3nt: TGTGCCAGCAGTGAAGCCCCTTCGACCCAGTACTTC
CDR3aa: CASSEAPSTQYF

abundance: .
v_gene: TRBV28
d_gene: .
j_gene: TRBJ2-7
CDR3nt: TGTGCCAGCAGTTTAATGGAGGGAAATCTCTACGAGCAGTACTTC
CDR3aa: CASSLMEGNLYEQYF

abundance: .
v_gene: TRBV3-1/TRBV3-2
d_gene: .
j_gene: TRBJ2-1
CDR3nt: TGTGCCAGCAGCCAACCACTGAGAACTGAGCAGTTCTTC
CDR3aa: CASSQPLRTEQFF

abundance: .
v_gene: TRBV6-6
d_gene: TRBD1
j_gene: TRBJ2-7
CDR3nt: TGTGCCAGCAGTCGAAGGACAGGGGGCCGTCTTCTCTACGAGCAGTACTTC
CDR3aa: CASSRRTGGRLLYEQYF

abundance: .
v_gene: TRBV5-1
d_gene: TRBD1
j_gene: TRBJ2-5
CDR3nt: TGCGCCAGCAGCCGACTAATGACAGGGCTTCTTTTCCAAGAGACCCAGTACTTC
CDR3aa: CASSRLMTGLLFQETQYF

abundance: few
v_gene: TRBV7-2
d_gene: .
j_gene: TRBJ2-5
CDR3nt: TGTGCCAGCAGCTCTGGGGGACAATCGGAGACCCAGTACTTC
CDR3aa: CASSSGGQSETQYF

abundance: .
v_gene: TRBV27
d_gene: TRBD1
j_gene: TRBJ1-2
CDR3nt: TGTGCCAGCATGGGACAGCTAAACTATGGCTACACCTTC
CDR3aa: CASMGQLNYGYTF

abundance: .
v_gene: TRBV9
d_gene: .
j_gene: TRBJ1-1
CDR3nt: TGTGCCAGCAGCGTAGTCCCCGAGGGCACTGAAGCTTTCTTT
CDR3aa: CASSVVPEGTEAFF

abundance: .
v_gene: TRBV10-1
d_gene: .
j_gene: TRBJ1-6
CDR3nt: TGCGCCAGCAGTGCGACAAATTCACCCCTCCACTTT
CDR3aa: CASSATNSPLHF

abundance: .
v_gene: TRBV27
d_gene: TRBD1
j_gene: TRBJ1-2
CDR3nt: TGTGCCAGCAGTTCTCTTTCCGGGACAGAAATTAACTATGGCTACACCTTC
CDR3aa: CASSSLSGTEINYGYTF

abundance: .
v_gene: TRBV19
d_gene: TRBD2
j_gene: TRBJ2-3
CDR3nt: TGTGCCAGTAGCCCGACTAGCGGGGGGGCCCCAGATACGCAGTATTTT
CDR3aa: CASSPTSGGAPDTQYF

abundance: .
v_gene: TRBV4-2
d_gene: .
j_gene: TRBJ2-7
CDR3nt: TGTGCCAGCAGCCTCGGCTACGGAGACGAGCAGTACTTC
CDR3aa: CASSLGYGDEQYF

abundance: .
v_gene: TRBV6-6
d_gene: TRBD2
j_gene: TRBJ2-1
CDR3nt: TGTGCCAGCACCCCACCAGGACTAGCCGGGAATGAGCAGTTCTTC
CDR3aa: CASTPPGLAGNEQFF

abundance: .
v_gene: TRBV4-1
d_gene: TRBD1
j_gene: TRBJ2-4
CDR3nt: TGCGCCAGCAGCCCCGGGACAGGAGCTATCGTAGCCAAAAACATTCAGTACTTC
CDR3aa: CASSPGTGAIVAKNIQYF

abundance: .
v_gene: TRBV7-9
d_gene: .
j_gene: TRBJ2-5
CDR3nt: TGTGCCAGCAGCTTCAAAGAGACCCAGTACTTC
CDR3aa: CASSFKETQYF

abundance: few
v_gene: TRBV7-8
d_gene: .
j_gene: TRBJ2-7
CDR3nt: TGTGCCAGCAGCTTAGTTGGGGGGTACGAGCAGTACTTC
CDR3aa: CASSLVGGYEQYF

abundance: .
v_gene: TRBV21-1
d_gene: .
j_gene: TRBJ2-3
CDR3nt: TGTGCCAGCAGCAAATTCGGGATAGGGCCTCAAGGGTATACGCAGTATTTT
CDR3aa: CASSKFGIGPQGYTQYF

abundance: .
v_gene: TRBV5-1
d_gene: .
j_gene: TRBJ1-2
CDR3nt: TGCGCCAGCAGCTTGGGCGGGGGGGGAGCTGATGGCTACACCTTC
CDR3aa: CASSLGGGGADGYTF

abundance: .
v_gene: TRBV5-1
d_gene: .
j_gene: TRBJ2-3
CDR3nt: TGCGCCAGCAGCCCTGGACAATTTTCAGATACGCAGTATTTT
CDR3aa: CASSPGQFSDTQYF

abundance: .
v_gene: TRBV19
d_gene: TRBD1
j_gene: TRBJ1-1
CDR3nt: TGTGCCAGTAGCCGGACAGGGAACACTGAAGCTTTCTTT
CDR3aa: CASSRTGNTEAFF

abundance: .
v_gene: TRBV5-6
d_gene: .
j_gene: TRBJ2-4
CDR3nt: TGTGCCAGCAGCTTGGGGCCAGGGATAGCCAAAAACATTCAGTACTTC
CDR3aa: CASSLGPGIAKNIQYF

abundance: .
v_gene: TRBV6-5
d_gene: TRBD1
j_gene: TRBJ2-7
CDR3nt: TGTGCCAGCAGTCCCTATAGGACAGGGGACGCCGAGCAGTACTTC
CDR3aa: CASSPYRTGDAEQYF

abundance: .
v_gene: TRBV7-9
d_gene: TRBD1
j_gene: TRBJ1-6
CDR3nt: TGTGCCAGCAGCCCGCGTTCCAGGGGGTCGAGATCTTCACCCCTCCACTTT
CDR3aa: CASSPRSRGSRSSPLHF

abundance: .
v_gene: TRBV2
d_gene: TRBD1
j_gene: TRBJ1-6
CDR3nt: TGTGCCAGCAGGGGTCCCGGGACAGGGAATAATTCACCCCTCCACTTT
CDR3aa: CASRGPGTGNNSPLHF

abundance: .
v_gene: TRBV6-5
d_gene: .
j_gene: TRBJ1-1
CDR3nt: TGTGCCAGCAGTTACTCGGTGACCCTGAGGAGTACTGAAGCTTTCTTT
CDR3aa: CASSYSVTLRSTEAFF

abundance: .
v_gene: TRBV6-6
d_gene: .
j_gene: TRBJ1-2
CDR3nt: TGTGCCAGCAGCCCCGGGGGGAATTATGGCTACACCTTC
CDR3aa: CASSPGGNYGYTF

abundance: .
v_gene: TRBV14
d_gene: .
j_gene: TRBJ2-3
CDR3nt: TGTGCCAGCAGCCAAGGGACAGAGCTTACGCAGTATTTT
CDR3aa: CASSQGTELTQYF

abundance: .
v_gene: TRBV19
d_gene: .
j_gene: TRBJ1-1
CDR3nt: TGTGCCAGTACTAGGAGCCGAACGACTGAAGCTTTCTTT
CDR3aa: CASTRSRTTEAFF

abundance: .
v_gene: TRBV9
d_gene: .
j_gene: TRBJ1-2
CDR3nt: TGTGCCAGCACCGCCGGGGGGACATCAAACTATGGCTACACCTTC
CDR3aa: CASTAGGTSNYGYTF

abundance: .
v_gene: TRBV5-1
d_gene: .
j_gene: TRBJ2-3
CDR3nt: TGCGCCAGCAGCTCACGGGCAGGGCTTAGCACAGATACGCAGTATTTT
CDR3aa: CASSSRAGLSTDTQYF

abundance: .
v_gene: TRBV27
d_gene: .
j_gene: TRBJ1-1
CDR3nt: TGTGCCAGCAGTTTATTTGGGGGGGGGACGGACACTGAAGCTTTCTTT
CDR3aa: CASSLFGGGTDTEAFF